This T cell receptor beta chain was documented in a study of blood T cell repertoires in COVID-19. Per the study methods: Amplification of reference gene primers provided the estimated nucleated cell counts. Libraries were prepared by immunoSEQ multiplex PCR; TCRdb keeps only in-frame clonotypes and omits some of them. For V, J and clone size, that table is used; D and trimming come from the DNA. The table shows about 270,000 clones, with 86% occurring only once. The CDR3 is 12 residues long. Between the trimmed V and J ends, which lost 5 bases and 5 bases, there was a span of 9 bases. Germline V gene data show CDR1 as SGHVS and CDR2 as FNYEAQ.

The source is a man in his forties who had recovered from COVID-19. Sequencing was carried out using peripheral blood. The V and J genes are TRBV7-6 and TRBJ1-1; D is unresolved. As DNA, the CDR3 is TGTGCCAGCAGCCCTATCGGTACTGAAGCTTTCTTT. It encodes CASSPIGTEAFF.